This T cell receptor beta chain was found in a study of regulatory T cells in long-lasting Graves disease. General observations from the study: TCR diversity was lower in persistent than newly diagnosed Graves' disease. Persistent patients had more shared public clonotypes (2,741) than new patients (about 920).

Arm-PCR with iRepertoire HTBI primers amplified the CDR3 regions for these TCR beta libraries. As originally analysed: Detected in the samples were around 59 TRBV and under 15 TRBJ segments. TCRdb processed the multiplex PCR reads anew with MiXCR; each CDR3 protein has one entry. TCRdb's processing, not the authors', yielded these V and J calls. Of fewer than 350,000 distinct CDR3 sequences in the sample, 18% were seen once. This clonotype was recorded at least ten times. Its antigen is unidentified. Time point here: newly diagnosed GD, antithyroid drugs for less than 3 months. PBMC-extracted RNA yielded the TCR library. Xi'an, China, was home to the endocrinology department that provided patients. Sequencing used peripheral blood mononuclear cells (PBMCs), obtained at new diagnosis, from a patient treated with antithyroid drugs. The receptor was derived from a female donor with Graves disease.

Here the CDR3 reads CASSLAGHLYEQYF. The CDR3, as DNA: TGTGCCAGCAGTTTAGCTGGACACCTCTACGAGCAGTACTTC. The rearrangement joins TRBV12-3 or TRBV12-4 to TRBJ2-7; weak D call: TRBD1 (5 bases). This CDR3 spans 14 amino acids. With 0 bases removed from V and 3 bases from J, the gap between germline ends came to 9 bases.